The text below deals with one T cell receptor (beta chain). Its matching antigen is unknown. The sample is drawn from a study of CD4 T cells in relation to SARS-CoV-2 and coronaviruses. Overall study: No peptide or an HIV-1 Nef peptide pool served as negative control. Overall study findings and caveats: Compared with monoreactive clones, crossreactive clones showed significantly weaker SARS-CoV-2 expansion. No crossreactivity against non-spike viral proteins was tested here.

Assay: immunoSEQ multiplex PCR; the TCRdb copy retains only in-frame clones and omits some. The sample holds 15,000 to 20,000 clones, around three quarters seen once. V was shortened by 3 bases and J by 0 bases, with 3 bases between the two germline ends. The CDR3 runs 14 residues. Germline V gives CDR1 MNHEY, CDR2 SMNVEV (reference sequence). Before the COVID-19 pandemic, during about 2011-2019, CD4+ T cells were taken from unexposed donors. Isolation of CD4+ T cells took place after around 11 days in culture. Cells permitting, SARS-CoV-2 S/N and four cold-coronavirus spikes were tested on unexposed-donor CD4+ T cells.

The chain uses TRBV27 and TRBJ2-6; D call uncertain. The sequenced material came from CD4+ T cells from PBMCs, cultured in vitro. The sequence was collected from a human donor in good health. DNA for the CDR3: TGTGCCAGCAGTTTCCTCTCTGGGGCCAACGTCCTGACTTTC. Translated, it gives CASSFLSGANVLTF.